The next 10 T cell receptor beta chains were all read from a single sample in a study of memory CD4+ T cells and cytomegalovirus serostatus (dated by TCRdb to between 2019 and 2020). Library preparation used the immunoSEQ multiplex PCR assay. In TCRdb, the immuneACCESS table is reduced to in-frame sequences with V and J assigned. These tables do not hold every clone; where another copy was compared, an unresolved V gene accounts for under half, and the others remain unexplained. Across this sample there are around 63,000 clones, with about 76% seen only once. Of the sample, approximately 4.8% is held by the ten largest clones. Single viable CD3+CD4+CD8-CD45RO+ cells were sorted as memory CD4+ T cells on a FACSAria II. Sequencing was done on a sample of memory CD4+ T cells from blood. The receptors were gathered from an adult in good health and CMV-seropositive.

The chain recombines TRBV7-8 with TRBJ1-5, with D possibly matching TRBD1 (5 bases). The CDR3 spans 14 residues. Trimming stripped 3 bases from V and 6 bases from J, with 12 bases between. From germline, CDR1 is SGHVS and CDR2 FQNEAQ. Written as DNA, the CDR3 is TGTGCCAGCAGCTTCCCCGGGGACGGTCAGCCCCAGCATTTT. It is translated as CASSFPGDGQPQHF.

This chain links TRBV7-8 with TRBJ2-7; D gene ambiguous. In germline, CDR1 is SGHVS, CDR2 FQNEAQ. The CDR3 contains 14 residues. V was clipped by 0 bases and J by 0 bases, with 6 bases between them. CDR3 residues: CASSLAVSSYEQYF. The DNA of the CDR3 is TGTGCCAGCAGCTTAGCGGTCAGCTCCTACGAGCAGTACTTC.

The CDR3 reads CASSFGQGSYEQYF. The CDR3 DNA is TGTGCCAGCAGCTTCGGACAGGGGAGCTATGAGCAGTACTTC. The V call is TRBV11-2, the J call TRBJ2-7, with 9 bases matching TRBD1. CDR1 and CDR2 from the germline V gene are SGHAT and FQNNGV. V lost 3 bases, J lost 7 bases, and 7 bases stayed unmatched. This CDR3 is built from 14 residues. Looking up the rest from reference TRBV11-2 and TRBJ2-7 gives the full variable domain: EAGVAQSPRYKIIEKRQSVAFWCNPISGHATLYWYQQILGQGPKLLIQFQNNGVVDDSQLPKDRFSAERLKGVDSTLKIQPAKLEDSAVYLCASSFGQGSYEQYFGPGTRLTVT.

The chain has TRBV5-4 and TRBJ2-3; D gene uncertain. V was clipped by 0 bases and J by 0 bases, with 8 bases between them. This CDR3 spans 15 amino acids. CDR1 is SGHNT, CDR2 YYREEE, per germline (reference sequence). The CDR3 DNA sequence: TGTGCCAGCAGCTTGGGCAGACCTAGCACAGATACGCAGTATTTT. Translation: CASSLGRPSTDTQYF. The variable domain in full, completed from reference TRBV5-4 and TRBJ2-3, reads ETGVTQSPTHLIKTRGQQVTLRCSSQSGHNTVSWYQQALGQGPQFIFQYYREEENGRGNFPPRFSGLQFPNYSSELNVNALELDDSALYLCASSLGRPSTDTQYFGPGTRLTVL.

V usage is TRBV19 and J usage is TRBJ1-1; 8 positions agree with TRBD1. The CDR3 consists of 12 residues. The germline CDR1 and CDR2 sequences are LNHDA and SQIVND (reference sequence). Germline trimming cut 5 bases from V and 8 bases from J; bases unmatched to any gene: 4. The CDR3 region has the DNA TGTGCCAGTAGTCACAGGGGGTTAGAAGCTTTCTTT. Protein product: CASSHRGLEAFF.

The genes are TRBV7-8 and TRBJ2-4; 9 bases match TRBD2. Trimming at V came to 1 base and at J to 3 bases, leaving 7 bases not matched to a gene. CDR1 is SGHVS, CDR2 FQNEAQ, per germline. The CDR3 has 17 residues. In nucleotides, the CDR3 is TGTGCCAGCAGCTTAGGGGGCGGGGGGGCCCACAAAAACATTCAGTACTTC. Encoded protein: CASSLGGGGAHKNIQYF.

The rearrangement joins TRBV11-2 to TRBJ2-3; no reliable D call. V was clipped by 1 base and J by 6 bases, with 8 bases between them. Looked up from germline, CDR1 is SGHAT and CDR2 is FQNNGV. The CDR3 extends over 13 amino acids. CDR3: CASSLGPFDTQYF. CDR3 nucleotides: TGTGCCAGCAGCTTAGGCCCCTTCGATACGCAGTATTTT. Full variable domain (missing parts from reference TRBV11-2 and TRBJ2-3): EAGVAQSPRYKIIEKRQSVAFWCNPISGHATLYWYQQILGQGPKLLIQFQNNGVVDDSQLPKDRFSAERLKGVDSTLKIQPAKLEDSAVYLCASSLGPFDTQYFGPGTRLTVL.

This chain uses TRBV6-1 with TRBJ1-2, with D hard to call. The CDR3 has 14 residues. The ends were cut back, 2 bases at V and 4 bases at J, with 11 bases in the middle. The germline V gene encodes CDR1 MNHNS and CDR2 SASEGT. As DNA, the CDR3 is TGTGCCAGCAGTGAACTGCTCAGCTCCTATGGCTACACCTTC. It codes for CASSELLSSYGYTF.

The chain uses TRBV7-9 and TRBJ2-4, with D unresolved. V was shortened by 2 bases and J by 7 bases, with 3 bases between the two germline ends. The CDR3 is made up of 11 amino acids. The germline V gene encodes CDR1 SEHNR and CDR2 FQNEAQ (reference sequence). The DNA of the CDR3 is TGTGCCAGCAGCTTATCTAACATTCAGTACTTC. It translates to CASSLSNIQYF. The variable domain in full, completed from reference TRBV7-9 and TRBJ2-4, reads DTGVSQNPRHKITKRGQNVTFRCDPISEHNRLYWYRQTLGQGPEFLTYFQNEAQLEKSRLLSDRFSAERPKGSFSTLEIQRTEQGDSAMYLCASSLSNIQYFGAGTRLSVL.

V usage is TRBV29-1 and J usage is TRBJ1-1; D remains ambiguous. Germline V CDR1 and CDR2: SQVTM, ANQGSEA. The V end was cut by 1 base, the J end by 4 bases, with 10 bases between. CDR3 size: 13 residues. Here the CDR3 DNA reads TGCAGCGTTGAAGTGGCCCAAGCCACTGAAGCTTTCTTT. It specifies CSVEVAQATEAFF.